The next 30 T cell receptor beta chains were all read from a single sample in a study of naive and memory T cell subsets. Regarding the study as a whole: A few larger clonotypes appeared in naive repertoires, especially CD8, possibly memory cells re-expressing CD45RA.

No antigens are known for them. Both TRBC1 and TRBC2 were covered by a beta constant-region primer of two equimolar oligonucleotides. Nested alpha and beta constant-region primers with the SP2 primer drove four PCR rounds on ligated cDNA. TCRdb re-analysed the UMI-ligation and nested PCR reads in MiXCR, keeping a single row per CDR3 protein. This repertoire shows under 150,000 distinct CDR3 sequences, approximately 21% found once; its top ten account for around 0.63%. Sequenced: naive CD8+ T cells from blood. The source of these receptors is a human donor in good health.

The chain is built from TRBV28 and TRBJ1-3; 8 bases match TRBD1. This CDR3 is built from 14 residues. V dropped 4 bases and J dropped 2; count of bases not matched to a gene: 1. Germline lookup yields CDR1 MDHEN and CDR2 SYDVKM. The CDR3 DNA reads as TGTGCCAGCAGTTCACAGGGGGCTGGAAACACCATATATTTT. Its protein product is CASSSQGAGNTIYF.

This sequence joins TRBV11-2 and TRBJ2-7; TRBD1 matches 8 bases. Losses at the gene ends were 0 bases for V and 2 bases for J; bases not matched to a gene: 6. The CDR3 has 16 amino acids. Germline lookup yields CDR1 SGHAT and CDR2 FQNNGV. CDR3 in DNA: TGTGCCAGCAGCTTAGATCTTGGGACAGGAGCCTACGAGCAGTACTTC. This encodes CASSLDLGTGAYEQYF.

This clonotype was seen at least ten times. The chain carries TRBV7-9 and TRBJ1-1; TRBD1 matches 10 bases. Germline V gene sequence: CDR1 SEHNR, CDR2 FQNEAQ (reference sequence). The CDR3 length is 17 residues. The junction had 11 bases not matched to a gene; V was cut back by 1 base and J by 6 bases. This CDR3 is CASSLVGTGEYSSEAFF. In nucleotides, the CDR3 is TGTGCCAGCAGCTTAGTAGGGACAGGGGAGTATAGCTCTGAAGCTTTCTTT.

The chain couples TRBV7-9 to TRBJ2-5; D may be TRBD1 or TRBD2 (6 bases each). Germline V gene sequence: CDR1 SEHNR, CDR2 FQNEAQ (reference sequence). The CDR3 covers 17 residues. Trimming took off 4 bases at V and 2 bases at J, with 20 bases between the two ends. The CDR3 coding sequence is TGTGCCAGCAGCTCACCCGGGGGCACGTCCCGGCAAGAGACCCAGTACTTC. Translating it yields CASSSPGGTSRQETQYF.

The J gene is TRBJ2-4, the V gene TRBV29-1; 7 bases agree with TRBD1. This CDR3 spans 13 amino acids. Looked up from germline, CDR1 is SQVTM and CDR2 is ANQGSEA. V lost 6 bases to trimming and J lost 5 bases; unmatched junction nucleotides: 7. This CDR3 is CSVLPGQENIQYF. The DNA for the CDR3 is TGCAGCGTGTTACCTGGACAGGAAAACATTCAGTACTTC.

V usage is TRBV28 and J usage is TRBJ2-7, with 7 positions matching TRBD1. CDR3 size: 16 residues. The V gene end was trimmed by 3 bases and the J gene end by 0 bases; junction bases not matched to a gene: 8. CDR1 is MDHEN, CDR2 SYDVKM, per germline. CDR3 coding DNA: TGTGCCAGCAGTTTTTTTTTGGGACAGAGCTCCTACGAGCAGTACTTC. Translated: CASSFFLGQSSYEQYF.

This clonotype was seen a single time. The chain joins TRBV5-1 to TRBJ2-5, with 7 bases that match TRBD1. V was pared by 4 bases and J by 4 bases, with 7 bases of the junction left unmatched. The CDR3 has 14 amino acids. Germline values: CDR1 SGHRS, CDR2 YFSETQ. CDR3: CASSPGQVGETQYF. CDR3 nucleotide sequence: TGCGCCAGCAGCCCAGGACAGGTTGGAGAGACCCAGTACTTC.

The gene calls are TRBV12-3 or TRBV12-4 and TRBJ1-1; D remains ambiguous. V was shortened by 5 bases and J by 1 base, with 11 bases between the two germline ends. This CDR3 contains 14 residues. Written as DNA, the CDR3 is TGTGCCAGCAGTACTCCCGACGGGAACACTGAAGCTTTCTTT. It specifies CASSTPDGNTEAFF.

This chain joins TRBV27 and TRBJ2-7, with TRBD1 identical over 7 bases. The CDR3 has 15 amino acids. Losses at the gene ends were 7 bases for V and 2 bases for J; bases not matched to a gene: 11. In germline, CDR1 is MNHEY, CDR2 SMNVEV (reference sequence). This chain's CDR3 is CASNLGHRGPYEQYF. The CDR3 DNA reads as TGTGCCAGCAATCTGGGGCACAGGGGCCCCTACGAGCAGTACTTC.

Details on this clonotype: The junction and the germline gene differ at one end; a read error may be behind it. The chain uses TRBV29-1 and TRBJ2-1; D unresolved. The CDR3 runs to 10 residues. Germline V gives CDR1 SQVTM, CDR2 ANQGSEA. The CDR3 coding sequence is TGCAGCGTGGAAGAGACCGAGCAGTTCTTC. Protein: CSVEETEQFF.

The V gene is TRBV7-2, the J gene TRBJ1-5; D possibly corresponds to TRBD1 (6 bases). This CDR3 has 18 amino acids. V was pared by 2 bases and J by 7 bases, with 24 bases between. The germline gives CDR1 SGHTA, CDR2 FQGNSA. The CDR3 loop is CASSLYPGGWDSSQPQHF. CDR3 sequence (DNA): TGTGCCAGCAGCTTATACCCTGGGGGCTGGGATAGTTCGCAGCCCCAGCATTTT.

The chain recombines TRBV28 with TRBJ2-1; D is unclear. CDR1 and CDR2 (germline): MDHEN, SYDVKM. The length of the CDR3 is 11 residues. Trimming removed 1 base at V and 15 bases at J, with 10 bases between. CDR3 in amino acids: CASSLLPQLFF. For the CDR3, the DNA is TGTGCCAGCAGTTTATTGCCGCAGTTGTTCTTC.

This clonotype came up a few times. This chain connects TRBV11-2 to TRBJ1-5; TRBD1 is a possible D gene (5 bases). From germline, CDR1 is SGHAT and CDR2 FQNNGV. Trimming removed 0 bases at V and 5 bases at J, with 20 bases between. The CDR3 runs to 18 residues. In DNA, the CDR3 is TGTGCCAGCAGCTTAGACGGTCGGGGGACTTGGGTTGATCAGCCCCAGCATTTT. This encodes CASSLDGRGTWVDQPQHF. Filled out from reference TRBV11-2 and TRBJ1-5, the complete variable domain reads EAGVAQSPRYKIIEKRQSVAFWCNPISGHATLYWYQQILGQGPKLLIQFQNNGVVDDSQLPKDRFSAERLKGVDSTLKIQPAKLEDSAVYLCASSLDGRGTWVDQPQHFGDGTRLSIL.

This clonotype was counted only a few times. The CDR3 is CASSPARDEQYF. The CDR3 coding sequence is TGTGCCAGCAGCCCCGCTCGTGACGAGCAGTACTTC. V and J are TRBV6-5 and TRBJ2-7; D uncertain. CDR1 MNHEY and CDR2 SVGAGI come from the germline V gene. The CDR3 runs to 12 residues. V shed 6 bases and J shed 5 bases, with 11 bases lying between them.

V is TRBV12-3 or TRBV12-4 and J is TRBJ2-1; the D is unclear. The CDR3 consists of 12 residues. Trimming cost V 5 bases and J 9 bases, with 11 bases left between them. CDR3 sequence reads: CASSLGRGEQFF. The CDR3, as DNA: TGTGCCAGCAGTCTCGGACGCGGTGAGCAGTTCTTC.

The CDR3 region is CASQTGVYRPNTEAFF. The CDR3 coding sequence is TGTGCCAGTCAAACAGGGGTTTATAGGCCGAACACTGAAGCTTTCTTT. The chain has TRBV13 and TRBJ1-1; 7 positions match TRBD1. CDR3 length: 16 residues. The germline CDR1 and CDR2 sequences are PRHDT and FYEKMQ (reference sequence). Unmatched junction bases numbered 14, after V lost 9 bases and J lost 1 base.

This clonotype was seen only a few times. The V and J genes are TRBV29-1 and TRBJ2-7; D might be TRBD1 (6 bases). V was cut by 1 base and J by 2 bases, with 18 bases left in between. This CDR3 has 16 residues. The germline CDR1 and CDR2 sequences are SQVTM and ANQGSEA. The CDR3 protein is CSVEVSGQPFPYEQYF. Written as DNA, the CDR3 is TGCAGCGTTGAAGTCTCAGGACAGCCTTTCCCCTACGAGCAGTACTTC.

This clonotype came up a few times. The rearrangement joins TRBV6-2 or TRBV6-3 to TRBJ2-7; perhaps TRBD2 as D (5 bases). Germline V gene data show CDR1 as MNHEY and CDR2 as SVGEGT. The ends were cut back, 3 bases at V and 3 bases at J, with 12 bases in the middle. The CDR3 length is 14 residues. The CDR3 spells CASSYEGSFYEQYF. The CDR3 nucleotides read TGTGCCAGCAGTTATGAGGGCTCCTTCTACGAGCAGTACTTC.

This clonotype was observed a few times. The J gene is TRBJ2-2, the V gene TRBV2, with 11 nucleotides matching TRBD2. V trimming: 6 bases; J trimming: 2 bases; junction bases outside the gene matches: 8. The length of the CDR3 is 17 residues. The germline V gene encodes CDR1 SNHLY and CDR2 FYNNEI. In nucleotides, the CDR3 is TGTGCCAGCAGCCCTACTACTAGCGGGAGTAACACCGGGGAGCTGTTTTTT. Protein: CASSPTTSGSNTGELFF.

This clonotype showed up just a few times. At one end, the junction sequence differs from germline, possibly due to a read error. The chain is built from TRBV27 and TRBJ1-1; D remains unclear. The CDR3 spans 18 residues. The germline gives CDR1 MNHEY, CDR2 SMNVEV (reference sequence). The CDR3 loop reads CASSLSNIYSAAMTEAFF. DNA of the CDR3: TGTGCCAGTAGTTTATCAAATATCTATAGCGCTGCTATGACTGAAGCTTTCTTT.

This clonotype was detected many times. V is TRBV3-1 and J is TRBJ2-3; 7 nucleotides match TRBD1. The germline gives CDR1 LGHDT, CDR2 YNNKEL (reference sequence). The CDR3 is made up of 16 amino acids. The V gene end was trimmed by 4 bases and the J gene end by 3 bases; junction bases not matched to a gene: 10. As DNA, the CDR3 is TGTGCCAGCAGCCCCAGGGACAGAGCCTTAACAGATACGCAGTATTTT. Protein: CASSPRDRALTDTQYF.

This clonotype was recorded a few times. The chain links TRBV29-1 to TRBJ1-1, with no clear D. The V end lost 3 bases, the J end lost 3 bases, and 11 bases lay between the germline ends. CDR3 length equals 13 residues. CDR1 and CDR2 (germline): SQVTM, ANQGSEA. CDR3: CSVESLGYTEAFF. CDR3 nucleotides: TGCAGCGTTGAGTCCCTGGGGTACACTGAAGCTTTCTTT.

The rearrangement uses TRBV28 and TRBJ2-3, with TRBD1 identical over 7 bases. V dropped 3 bases and J dropped 0; count of bases not matched to a gene: 6. The germline V gene has CDR1 MDHEN and CDR2 SYDVKM. The CDR3 is 16 amino acids. The CDR3 DNA reads as TGTGCCAGCAGTTTTGTCACAGGGGCTAGCACAGATACGCAGTATTTT. Translated, it gives CASSFVTGASTDTQYF.

This clonotype was counted between two and nine times. Its ends do not fully match the called genes, so a read error is possible. The chain is built from TRBV18 and TRBJ1-4; 7 bases map to TRBD1. Per germline, CDR1 KGHSH and CDR2 LQKENI. CDR3 length: 14 residues. CDR3 protein: CASSPRQGNGKLFF. The CDR3 nucleotides are TGTGCCAGCTCACCACGACAGGGTAATGGAAAACTGTTTTTT.

The sample holds a few counts of this clonotype. The V and J genes are TRBV7-9 and TRBJ2-3, with TRBD2 matching 9 bases. Germline CDR1 reads SEHNR; CDR2 reads FQNEAQ (reference sequence). The CDR3 runs 15 residues. Trimming cost V 3 bases and J 0 bases; bases outside gene matches: 1. The CDR3 DNA sequence: TGTGCCAGCAGCTTCGGACTAGCGAGCACAGATACGCAGTATTTT. Amino acid sequence: CASSFGLASTDTQYF.

This clonotype occurred a few times. V is TRBV10-3 and J is TRBJ1-1; 8 bases map to TRBD1. Germline V lookup: CDR1 ENHRY, CDR2 SYGVKD. V lost 5 bases to trimming and J lost 4 bases; unmatched junction nucleotides: 3. The length of the CDR3 is 13 residues. In DNA, the CDR3 is TGTGCCATCAGTCCGACAGGGGTCACTGAAGCTTTCTTT. It specifies CAISPTGVTEAFF.

V and J are TRBV29-1 and TRBJ2-7; 7 bases line up with TRBD1. This CDR3 contains 15 residues. CDR1 and CDR2 from the germline V gene are SQVTM and ANQGSEA. V gave up 3 bases and J gave up 7 bases; unmatched junction bases: 15. The CDR3 spells CSVERVTGTDGEQYF. CDR3 coding DNA: TGCAGCGTTGAGAGGGTGACAGGGACCGATGGAGAGCAGTACTTC.

The chain is built from TRBV28 and TRBJ1-6, with TRBD1 matching 7 bases. Germline CDR1 is MDHEN and CDR2 is SYDVKM. Trimming at V came to 6 bases and at J to 14 bases, leaving 13 bases not matched to a gene. CDR3 length: 14 residues. The CDR3 sequence is CASRAPHTGDALHF. In DNA form, the CDR3 reads TGTGCCAGCAGGGCCCCCCACACAGGGGACGCCCTCCACTTT.

J is TRBJ2-7 and V is TRBV28; D uncertain. Trimming took off 7 bases at V and 2 bases at J, with 27 bases between the two ends. This CDR3 is 18 amino acids long. The germline V gene encodes CDR1 MDHEN and CDR2 SYDVKM. CDR3 DNA sequence: TGTGCCAGCAAATTGGATCGTCTAGGAATCTCCCTTACCTACGAGCAGTACTTC. Translated: CASKLDRLGISLTYEQYF.

This clonotype was observed a few times. V and J are TRBV27 and TRBJ2-7; perhaps TRBD1 as D (5 bases). V was clipped by 4 bases and J by 4 bases, with 11 bases between them. The CDR3 is made up of 13 amino acids. Per germline, CDR1 MNHEY and CDR2 SMNVEV (reference sequence). The CDR3 here is CASSWGRAYEQYF. The CDR3 coding sequence is TGTGCCAGCAGTTGGGGCAGGGCGTACGAGCAGTACTTC.